The clone carrying this T cell receptor (beta chain) was observed a single time. This sample is drawn from a study of blood T cell repertoires in COVID-19. Background on the study: PBMCs, B-cell-depleted T cells, or T cells were the source of the cDNA or gDNA that made up the material.

Germline CDR1 and CDR2: LNHDA and SQIVND (reference sequence). There are 15 residues in the CDR3. V dropped 6 bases and J dropped 6 bases, with 20 bases sitting between them. Profiled with immunoSEQ multiplex PCR; TCRdb holds only in-frame clones, not every one. The sample records 250,000 to 350,000 clones, about nine tenths being singletons. The sample taken for sequencing was peripheral blood. The receptor comes from a woman between 25 and 40 years old with active or convalescent COVID-19. The chain carries TRBV19 and TRBJ1-1; D is possibly TRBD1 (5 bases). As DNA, the CDR3 is TGTGCCAGTAGGCCCCCGGGAATCCGGGGGGCTGAAGCTTTCTTT. It encodes CASRPPGIRGAEAFF.